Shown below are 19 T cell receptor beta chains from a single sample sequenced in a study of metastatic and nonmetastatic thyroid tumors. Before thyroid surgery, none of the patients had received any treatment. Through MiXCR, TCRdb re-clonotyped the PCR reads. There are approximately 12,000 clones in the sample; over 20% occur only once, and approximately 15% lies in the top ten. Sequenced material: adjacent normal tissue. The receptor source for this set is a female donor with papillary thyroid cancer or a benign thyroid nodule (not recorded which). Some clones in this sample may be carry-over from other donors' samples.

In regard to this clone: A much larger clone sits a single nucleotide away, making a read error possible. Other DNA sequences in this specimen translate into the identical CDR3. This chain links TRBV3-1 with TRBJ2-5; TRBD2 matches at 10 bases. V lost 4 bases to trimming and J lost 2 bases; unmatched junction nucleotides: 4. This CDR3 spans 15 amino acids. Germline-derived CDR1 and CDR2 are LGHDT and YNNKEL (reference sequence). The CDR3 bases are TGTGCCAGCAGCCGACTAGCGGGTCTGCAAGAGACCCAGTACTTC. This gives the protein CASSRLAGLQETQYF.

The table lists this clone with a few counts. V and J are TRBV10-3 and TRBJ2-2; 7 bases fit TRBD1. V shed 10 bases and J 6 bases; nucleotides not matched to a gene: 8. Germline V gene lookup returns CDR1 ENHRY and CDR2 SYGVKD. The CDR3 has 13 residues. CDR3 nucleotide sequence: TGTGCCACACAGGGGAACTTGGCCGGGGAGCTGTTTTTT. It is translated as CATQGNLAGELFF.

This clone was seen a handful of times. The CDR3 sequence is CASSQDRYYSPLHF. CDR3 nucleotides: TGTGCCAGCAGCCAAGATAGGTACTACTCACCCCTCCACTTT. The chain couples TRBV4-2 to TRBJ1-6; D gene uncertain. Per germline, CDR1 LGHNA and CDR2 YNFKEQ. Trimming shortened V by 0 bases and J by 10 bases, and 10 bases separated the two germline ends. This CDR3 has 14 residues.

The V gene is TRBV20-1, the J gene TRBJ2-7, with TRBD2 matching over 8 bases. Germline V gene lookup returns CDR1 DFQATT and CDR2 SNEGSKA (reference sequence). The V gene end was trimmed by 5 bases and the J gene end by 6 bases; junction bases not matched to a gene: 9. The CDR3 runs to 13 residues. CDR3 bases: TGCAGTGCTGCGCGGACTAGCAACTCCGAGCAGTACGTC. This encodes CSAARTSNSEQYV.

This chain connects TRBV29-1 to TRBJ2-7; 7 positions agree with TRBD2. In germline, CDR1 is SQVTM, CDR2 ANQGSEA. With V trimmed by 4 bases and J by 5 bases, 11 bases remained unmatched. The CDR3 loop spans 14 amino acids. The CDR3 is CSVVAGALLDEQYF. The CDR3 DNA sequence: TGCAGCGTTGTGGCGGGAGCCCTTCTGGACGAGCAGTACTTC.

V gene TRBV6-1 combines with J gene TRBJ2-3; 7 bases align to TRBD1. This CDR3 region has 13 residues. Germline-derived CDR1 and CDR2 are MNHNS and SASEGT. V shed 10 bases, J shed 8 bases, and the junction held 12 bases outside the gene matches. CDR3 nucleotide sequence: TGTGCCACCCTCTGGGACAGAGCCAGTACGCAGTATTTT. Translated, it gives CATLWDRASTQYF.

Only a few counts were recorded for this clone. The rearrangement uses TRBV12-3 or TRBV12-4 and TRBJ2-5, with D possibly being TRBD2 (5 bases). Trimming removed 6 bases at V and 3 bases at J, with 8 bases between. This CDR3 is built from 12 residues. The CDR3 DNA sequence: TGTGCCAGCAGACAGAGGGAAGAGACCCAGTACTTC. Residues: CASRQREETQYF.

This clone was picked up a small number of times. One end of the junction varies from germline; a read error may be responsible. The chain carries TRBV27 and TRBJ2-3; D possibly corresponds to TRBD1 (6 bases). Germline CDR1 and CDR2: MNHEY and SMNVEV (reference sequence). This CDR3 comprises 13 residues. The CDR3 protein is CASSTGNGYTQYF. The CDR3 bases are TGCGCCAGCAGTACAGGGAATGGGTATACGCAGTATTTT.

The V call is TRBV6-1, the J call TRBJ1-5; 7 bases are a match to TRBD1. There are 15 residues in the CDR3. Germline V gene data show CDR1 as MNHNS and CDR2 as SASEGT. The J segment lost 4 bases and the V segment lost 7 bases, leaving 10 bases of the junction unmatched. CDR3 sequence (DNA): TGTGCCAGCAATAGACAGGGACCCGTTAATCAGCCCCAGCATTTT. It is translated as CASNRQGPVNQPQHF.

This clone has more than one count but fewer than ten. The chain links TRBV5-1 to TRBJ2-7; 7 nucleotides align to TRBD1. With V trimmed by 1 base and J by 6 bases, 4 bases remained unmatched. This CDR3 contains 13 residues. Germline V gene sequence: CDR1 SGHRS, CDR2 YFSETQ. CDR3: CASSLTGVGEQYF. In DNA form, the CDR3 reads TGCGCCAGCAGCTTGACAGGGGTGGGCGAGCAGTACTTC.

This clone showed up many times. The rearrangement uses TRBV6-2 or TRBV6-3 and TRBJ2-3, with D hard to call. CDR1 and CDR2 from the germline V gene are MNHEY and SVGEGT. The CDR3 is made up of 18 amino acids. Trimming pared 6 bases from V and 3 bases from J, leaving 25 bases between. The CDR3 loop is CASRRLPAQLIGTDTQYF. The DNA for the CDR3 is TGTGCCAGCAGGCGCCTCCCCGCTCAGTTAATTGGAACAGATACGCAGTATTTT.

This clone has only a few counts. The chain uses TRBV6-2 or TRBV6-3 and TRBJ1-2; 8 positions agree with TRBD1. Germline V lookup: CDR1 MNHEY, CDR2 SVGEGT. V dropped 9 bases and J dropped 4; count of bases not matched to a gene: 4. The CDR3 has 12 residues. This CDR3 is CASDRGGYGYTF. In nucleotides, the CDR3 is TGTGCCAGTGACAGGGGTGGCTATGGCTACACCTTC.

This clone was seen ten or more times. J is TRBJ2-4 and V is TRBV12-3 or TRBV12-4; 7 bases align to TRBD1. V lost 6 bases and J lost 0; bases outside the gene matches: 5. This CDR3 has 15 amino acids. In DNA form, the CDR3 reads TGTGCCAGCAGGGAACAGGGGCTAGCCAAAAACATTCAGTACTTC. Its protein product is CASREQGLAKNIQYF.

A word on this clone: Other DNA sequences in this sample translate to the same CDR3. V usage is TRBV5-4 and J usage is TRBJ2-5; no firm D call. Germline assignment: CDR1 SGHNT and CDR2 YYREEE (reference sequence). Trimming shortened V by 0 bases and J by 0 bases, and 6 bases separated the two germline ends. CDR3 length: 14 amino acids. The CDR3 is CASSLGGYQETQYF. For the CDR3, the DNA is TGTGCCAGCAGCTTGGGTGGCTACCAAGAGACCCAGTACTTC.

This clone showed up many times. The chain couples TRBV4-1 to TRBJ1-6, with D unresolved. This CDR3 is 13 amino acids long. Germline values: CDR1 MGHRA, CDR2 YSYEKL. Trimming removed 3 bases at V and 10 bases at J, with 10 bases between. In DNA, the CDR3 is TGCGCCAGCAGCCAGATGGTTGACTCACCCCTCCACTTT. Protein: CASSQMVDSPLHF.

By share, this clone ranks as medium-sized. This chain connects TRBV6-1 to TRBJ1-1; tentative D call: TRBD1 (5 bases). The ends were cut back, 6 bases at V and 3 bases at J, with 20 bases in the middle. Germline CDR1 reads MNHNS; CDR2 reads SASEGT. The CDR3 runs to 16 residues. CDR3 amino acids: CASSPFPYRRDTEAFF. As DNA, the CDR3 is TGTGCCAGCAGCCCCTTTCCCTACAGGAGGGACACTGAAGCTTTCTTT.

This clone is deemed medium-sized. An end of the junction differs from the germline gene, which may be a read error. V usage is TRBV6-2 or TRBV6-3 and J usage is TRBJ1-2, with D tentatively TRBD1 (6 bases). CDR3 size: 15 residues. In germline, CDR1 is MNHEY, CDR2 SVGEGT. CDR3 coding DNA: TGTGCCAGCAGCCCCGGGCGTAGTTTCACCGGGACACAGGCCTTC. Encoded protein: CASSPGRSFTGTQAF.

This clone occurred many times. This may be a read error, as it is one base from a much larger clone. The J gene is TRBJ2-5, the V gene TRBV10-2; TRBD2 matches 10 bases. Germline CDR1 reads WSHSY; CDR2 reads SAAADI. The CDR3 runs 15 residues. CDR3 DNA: TGCGTCAGCAGGAGGACTAGCGGATCTCAAGAGACCCAGTACTTC. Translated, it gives CVSRRTSGSQETQYF.

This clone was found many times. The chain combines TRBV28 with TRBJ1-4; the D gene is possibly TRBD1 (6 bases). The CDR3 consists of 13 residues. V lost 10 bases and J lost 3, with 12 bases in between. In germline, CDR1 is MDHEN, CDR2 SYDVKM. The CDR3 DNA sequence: TGTGCCACCTTGGGGGCGGCTAATGAAAAACTGTTTTTT. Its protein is CATLGAANEKLFF.